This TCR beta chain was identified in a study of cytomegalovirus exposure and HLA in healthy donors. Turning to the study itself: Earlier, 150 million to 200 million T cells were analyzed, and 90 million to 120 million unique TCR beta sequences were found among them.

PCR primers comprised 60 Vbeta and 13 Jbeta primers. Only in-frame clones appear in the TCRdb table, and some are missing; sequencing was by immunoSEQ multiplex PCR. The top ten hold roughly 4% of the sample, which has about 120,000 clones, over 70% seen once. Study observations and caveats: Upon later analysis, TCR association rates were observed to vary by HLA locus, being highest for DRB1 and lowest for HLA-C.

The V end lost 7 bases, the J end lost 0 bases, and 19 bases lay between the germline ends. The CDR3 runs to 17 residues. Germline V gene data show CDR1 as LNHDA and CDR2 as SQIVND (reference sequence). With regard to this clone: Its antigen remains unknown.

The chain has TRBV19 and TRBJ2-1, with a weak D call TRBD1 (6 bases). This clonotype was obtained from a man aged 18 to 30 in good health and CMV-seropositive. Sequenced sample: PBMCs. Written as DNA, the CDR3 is TGTGCCAGTACCCCCCCCCGGGCAGGGGACTCCTACAATGAGCAGTTCTTC. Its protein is CASTPPRAGDSYNEQFF.